This TCR beta chain appears in the sequencing data of a study of OX40 agonist ivuxolimab in advanced cancers. V was cut by 1 base and J by 6 bases, with 19 bases left in between. The germline V gene encodes CDR1 LNHDA and CDR2 SQIVND (reference sequence). CDR3 length equals 17 residues. Method: immunoSEQ multiplex PCR; TCRdb's copy keeps in-frame clones and lacks some. The sample has some 42,000 clones, 80% to 90% seen once. This clone has a single count. This chain uses TRBV19 with TRBJ1-3; D is uncertain. This sequence originates from an adult with an advanced solid tumor such as melanoma, head and neck, liver or kidney cancer. The sample here was CD4+ or CD8+ T cells sorted from blood, taken in a trial of the OX40 agonist ivuxolimab. The CDR3 nucleotides read TGTGCCAGTAGTATAGGTTGGAGGACCGGACGGGCAAACACCATATATTTT. Translating it yields CASSIGWRTGRANTIYF.